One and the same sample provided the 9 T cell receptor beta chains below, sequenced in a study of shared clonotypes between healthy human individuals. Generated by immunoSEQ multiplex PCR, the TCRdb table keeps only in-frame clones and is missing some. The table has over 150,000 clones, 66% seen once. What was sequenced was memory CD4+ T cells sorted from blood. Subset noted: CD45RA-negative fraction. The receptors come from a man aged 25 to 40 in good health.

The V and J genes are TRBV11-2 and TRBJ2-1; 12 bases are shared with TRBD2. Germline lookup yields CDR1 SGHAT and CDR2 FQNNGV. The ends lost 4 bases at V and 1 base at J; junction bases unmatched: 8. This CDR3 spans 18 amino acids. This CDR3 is CASSSGTSGFWSYNEQFF. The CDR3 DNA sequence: TGTGCCAGCAGCTCCGGGACTAGCGGGTTTTGGTCCTACAATGAGCAGTTCTTC.

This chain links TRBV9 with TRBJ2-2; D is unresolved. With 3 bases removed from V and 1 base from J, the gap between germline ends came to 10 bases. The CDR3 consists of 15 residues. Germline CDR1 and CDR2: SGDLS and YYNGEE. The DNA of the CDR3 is TGTGCCAGCAGCGGCCAAAACAGGAACACCGGGGAGCTGTTTTTT. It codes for CASSGQNRNTGELFF.

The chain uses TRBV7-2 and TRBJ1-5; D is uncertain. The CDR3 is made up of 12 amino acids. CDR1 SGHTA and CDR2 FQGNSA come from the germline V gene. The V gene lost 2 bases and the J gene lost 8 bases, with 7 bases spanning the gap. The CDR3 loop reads CASSLNPEPQHF. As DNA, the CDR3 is TGTGCCAGCAGCTTAAATCCAGAGCCCCAGCATTTT.

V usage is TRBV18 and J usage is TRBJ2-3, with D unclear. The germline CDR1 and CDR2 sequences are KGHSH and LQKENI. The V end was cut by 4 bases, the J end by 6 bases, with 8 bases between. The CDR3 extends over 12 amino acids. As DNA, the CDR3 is TGTGCCAGCTCACGAGATATGGATACGCAGTATTTT. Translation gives CASSRDMDTQYF.

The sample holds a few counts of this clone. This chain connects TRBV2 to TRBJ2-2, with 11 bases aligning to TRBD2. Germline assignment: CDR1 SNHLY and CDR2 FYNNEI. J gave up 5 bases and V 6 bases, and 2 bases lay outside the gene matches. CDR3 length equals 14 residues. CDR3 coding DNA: TGTGCCAGCAGCCGGACTAGCGGGACCGGGGAGCTGTTTTTT. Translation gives CASSRTSGTGELFF.

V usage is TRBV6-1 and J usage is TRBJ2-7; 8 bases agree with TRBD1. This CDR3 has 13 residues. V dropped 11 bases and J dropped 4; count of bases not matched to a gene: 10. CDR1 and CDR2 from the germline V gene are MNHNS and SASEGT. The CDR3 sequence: CAGGQGQGYEQYF. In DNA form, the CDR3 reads TGTGCCGGAGGACAGGGCCAGGGATACGAGCAGTACTTC.

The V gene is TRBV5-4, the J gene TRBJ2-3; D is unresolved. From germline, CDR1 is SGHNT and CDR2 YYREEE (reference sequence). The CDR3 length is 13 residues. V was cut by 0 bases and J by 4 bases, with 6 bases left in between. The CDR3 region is CASSLETADTQYF. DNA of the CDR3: TGTGCCAGCAGCTTGGAGACGGCAGATACGCAGTATTTT.

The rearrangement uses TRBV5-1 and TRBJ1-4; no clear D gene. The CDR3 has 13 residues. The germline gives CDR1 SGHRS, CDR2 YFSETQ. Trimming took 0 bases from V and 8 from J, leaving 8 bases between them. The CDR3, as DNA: TGCGCCAGCAGCTTGGACCAAGGGGAAAAACTGTTTTTT. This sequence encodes CASSLDQGEKLFF.

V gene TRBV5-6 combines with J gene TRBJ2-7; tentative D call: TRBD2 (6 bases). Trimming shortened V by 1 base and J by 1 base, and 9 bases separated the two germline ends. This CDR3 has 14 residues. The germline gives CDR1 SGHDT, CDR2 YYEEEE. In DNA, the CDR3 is TGTGCCAGCAGCTTGATGGGAGGATCCTACGAGCAGTACTTC. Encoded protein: CASSLMGGSYEQYF.